These 25 T cell receptor beta chains were sequenced from one sample in a study of blood T cell repertoires in COVID-19. Profiled with immunoSEQ multiplex PCR; TCRdb holds only in-frame clones, not every one. The sample shows 120,000 or so clones, less than 90% of them seen only once. Sequenced sample: peripheral blood. Receptor source: a young woman who had recovered from COVID-19.

This clone was seen a few times. The gene calls are TRBV11-2 and TRBJ2-7, with D perhaps matching TRBD2 (5 bases). V lost 5 bases and J 4 bases, leaving 12 bases between the germline ends. The CDR3 is 13 amino acids. CDR1 and CDR2 from the germline V gene are SGHAT and FQNNGV. The CDR3 reads CASSTDGLYEQYF. CDR3 nucleotide sequence: TGTGCCAGCAGCACGGACGGACTGTACGAGCAGTACTTC. Using reference TRBV11-2 and TRBJ2-7 for the parts outside the CDR3, the full variable domain is EAGVAQSPRYKIIEKRQSVAFWCNPISGHATLYWYQQILGQGPKLLIQFQNNGVVDDSQLPKDRFSAERLKGVDSTLKIQPAKLEDSAVYLCASSTDGLYEQYFGPGTRLTVT.

The rearrangement uses TRBV11-2 and TRBJ1-1; 8 nucleotides match TRBD1. V shed 5 bases and J 4 bases; nucleotides not matched to a gene: 15. The CDR3 sequence is 17 residues long. Looked up from germline, CDR1 is SGHAT and CDR2 is FQNNGV. In DNA form, the CDR3 reads TGTGCCAGCAGCCATGGACAGGGTTTGGGTAAGAGCACTGAAGCTTTCTTT. Translated, it gives CASSHGQGLGKSTEAFF.

The CDR3 is CASSFRETQYF. CDR3 in DNA: TGTGCCAGCAGCTTCCGGGAGACCCAGTACTTC. V and J are TRBV5-6 and TRBJ2-5; D not certain. CDR3 size: 11 residues. The V end lost 2 bases, the J end lost 5 bases, and 4 bases lay between the germline ends. Germline loops: CDR1 SGHDT, CDR2 YYEEEE. Full variable domain (outside the CDR3, taken from reference TRBV5-6 and TRBJ2-5): DAGVTQSPTHLIKTRGQQVTLRCSPKSGHDTVSWYQQALGQGPQFIFQYYEEEERQRGNFPDRFSGHQFPNYSSELNVNALLLGDSALYLCASSFRETQYFGPGTRLLVL.

The V call is TRBV5-1, the J call TRBJ1-3; D is ambiguous. CDR1 is SGHRS, CDR2 YFSETQ, per germline. The CDR3 extends over 12 amino acids. Deletions cut 0 bases from V and 5 bases from J, with 3 bases between. CDR3 region: CASSLDRNTIYF. CDR3 bases: TGCGCCAGCAGCTTGGATAGAAACACCATATATTTT.

This rearrangement joins TRBV6-1 to TRBJ1-5, with D possibly being TRBD1 (5 bases). The V end was cut by 1 base, the J end by 0 bases, with 16 bases between. There are 18 residues in the CDR3. Germline V gene data show CDR1 as MNHNS and CDR2 as SASEGT. The CDR3 is CASSEGQGLGYSNQPQHF. The CDR3 DNA follows: TGTGCCAGCAGTGAAGGCCAGGGTCTGGGATATAGCAATCAGCCCCAGCATTTT.

The chain combines TRBV10-1 with TRBJ2-5, with D perhaps matching TRBD1 (6 bases). The germline V gene encodes CDR1 WNHNN and CDR2 SYGVQD (reference sequence). V was clipped by 0 bases and J by 6 bases, with 11 bases between them. CDR3 length equals 14 residues. CDR3 amino acids: CASSESGAMQTQYF. The CDR3 DNA reads TGCGCCAGCAGTGAGTCGGGGGCGATGCAGACCCAGTACTTC.

V usage is TRBV9 and J usage is TRBJ2-2, with 7 nucleotides matching TRBD1. The CDR3 is 16 amino acids. Trimming cost V 0 bases and J 7 bases; bases outside gene matches: 9. Germline V gene sequence: CDR1 SGDLS, CDR2 YYNGEE. The chain's CDR3 is CASSVEPGGRFGELFF. The CDR3 nucleotides read TGTGCCAGCAGCGTAGAGCCAGGGGGACGGTTCGGGGAGCTGTTTTTT.

The chain joins TRBV18 to TRBJ2-7; 9 bases agree with TRBD1. The CDR3 has 15 residues. V dropped 3 bases and J dropped 3; count of bases not matched to a gene: 6. The germline gives CDR1 KGHSH, CDR2 LQKENI. The CDR3 reads CASSPGTGKGYEQYF. For the CDR3, the DNA is TGTGCCAGCTCACCTGGGACAGGGAAGGGCTACGAGCAGTACTTC.

This chain connects TRBV6-1 to TRBJ1-5, with TRBD1 matching 8 bases. V shed 4 bases, J shed 3 bases, and the junction held 17 bases outside the gene matches. Germline V gene data show CDR1 as MNHNS and CDR2 as SASEGT. This CDR3 contains 19 residues. The CDR3: CASSGTGQGWASPNQPQHF. The CDR3 coding sequence is TGTGCCAGCAGTGGAACTGGACAGGGATGGGCTAGTCCCAATCAGCCCCAGCATTTT.

The rearrangement joins TRBV2 to TRBJ2-1; 11 nucleotides align to TRBD2. Germline trimming cut 7 bases from V and 9 bases from J; bases unmatched to any gene: 14. Germline values: CDR1 SNHLY, CDR2 FYNNEI. The CDR3 has 16 amino acids. CDR3 DNA sequence: TGTGCCAGCACCCAGACAGTTAGCGGGGGGGCGGGTGAGCAGTTCTTC. It is translated as CASTQTVSGGAGEQFF.

This clone was recorded only once. The chain employs TRBV20-1 and TRBJ2-5, with D possibly being TRBD2 (5 bases). Germline-derived CDR1 and CDR2 are DFQATT and SNEGSKA (reference sequence). V was cut by 4 bases and J by 5 bases, with 8 bases left in between. The CDR3 runs to 11 residues. The CDR3 is CSAIPGETQYF. The CDR3 coding sequence is TGCAGTGCTATACCGGGGGAGACCCAGTACTTC.

V gene TRBV5-1 combines with J gene TRBJ2-7; a possible D gene is TRBD1 (5 bases). Germline values: CDR1 SGHRS, CDR2 YFSETQ. This CDR3 spans 14 amino acids. The ends were cut back, 0 bases at V and 2 bases at J, with 9 bases in the middle. CDR3 amino acids: CASSLGGDPYEQYF. CDR3 DNA: TGCGCCAGCAGCTTGGGGGGCGACCCCTACGAGCAGTACTTC.

The chain links TRBV12-3 or TRBV12-4 to TRBJ1-2; perhaps TRBD1 as D (6 bases). This CDR3 is built from 13 residues. Trimming removed 6 bases at V and 8 bases at J, with 16 bases between. The CDR3 bases are TGTGCCAGCAGGCGAACGGGGGGCACGGGCTACACCTTC. It translates to CASRRTGGTGYTF.

The chain employs TRBV7-6 and TRBJ1-4, with D possibly TRBD1 on 6 matching bases. The CDR3 contains 16 residues. The V end was cut by 0 bases, the J end by 7 bases, with 15 bases between. Germline V gene lookup returns CDR1 SGHVS and CDR2 FNYEAQ. The CDR3 here is CASSLARGALGEKLFF. The CDR3 region has the DNA TGTGCCAGCAGCTTAGCCCGGGGGGCGTTGGGTGAAAAACTGTTTTTT.

J is TRBJ2-1 and V is TRBV5-1, with D possibly matching TRBD2 (5 bases). In germline, CDR1 is SGHRS, CDR2 YFSETQ. V dropped 4 bases and J dropped 8 bases, with 13 bases sitting between them. CDR3 length: 13 amino acids. The CDR3: CASSRSLADEQFF. As DNA, the CDR3 is TGCGCCAGCAGCAGATCGCTAGCCGATGAGCAGTTCTTC.

The CDR3 DNA reads TGTGCCAGCACCGGGACAGGGGGCACAGATACGCAGTATTTT. It yields the protein CASTGTGGTDTQYF. The chain couples TRBV6-5 to TRBJ2-3; 10 bases agree with TRBD1. Unmatched junction bases numbered 2, after V lost 7 bases and J lost 1 base. The germline CDR1 and CDR2 sequences are MNHEY and SVGAGI. The CDR3 totals 14 residues.

The chain carries TRBV27 and TRBJ1-1, with TRBD1 matching over 9 bases. Trimming cost V 5 bases and J 5 bases; bases outside gene matches: 9. The CDR3 sequence is 15 residues long. Per the germline V gene, CDR1 is MNHEY and CDR2 is SMNVEV (reference sequence). The chain's CDR3 is CASSKQGAMRTEAFF. For the CDR3, the DNA is TGTGCCAGCAGTAAACAGGGGGCTATGAGAACTGAAGCTTTCTTT.

This clone was counted once. The chain links TRBV7-2 to TRBJ2-4; 8 positions match TRBD2. V lost 5 bases, J lost 2 bases, and 14 bases stayed unmatched. The germline gives CDR1 SGHTA, CDR2 FQGNSA. The CDR3 is 18 amino acids. CDR3 residues: CASSPRGGRGSPKNIQYF. As DNA, the CDR3 is TGTGCCAGCAGCCCTCGGGGGGGGCGCGGGAGCCCCAAAAACATTCAGTACTTC.

This clone was recorded once. The rearrangement joins TRBV19 to TRBJ2-1, with 12 bases matching TRBD2. V dropped 0 bases and J dropped 8; count of bases not matched to a gene: 14. The CDR3 is 19 residues long. Germline CDR1 is LNHDA and CDR2 is SQIVND (reference sequence). CDR3 DNA sequence: TGTGCCAGTAGTATAGATCGGACTAGCGGGATACGGGACGGGGATGAGCAGTTCTTC. Translated: CASSIDRTSGIRDGDEQFF.

This clone showed up just once. The rearrangement links TRBV14 to TRBJ2-3; D might be TRBD2 (5 bases). The germline gives CDR1 SGHDN, CDR2 FVKESK. This CDR3 contains 16 residues. V was shortened by 2 bases and J by 2 bases, with 14 bases between the two germline ends. CDR3 nucleotides: TGTGCCAGCAGCCAATGGAGCGGAGGATTCACAGATACGCAGTATTTT. Its translation is CASSQWSGGFTDTQYF.

The chain uses TRBV5-1 and TRBJ2-7, with D possibly TRBD1 on 6 matching bases. V lost 0 bases and J 5 bases, leaving 12 bases between the germline ends. The CDR3 sequence is 14 residues long. CDR1 SGHRS and CDR2 YFSETQ come from the germline V gene. CDR3 coding DNA: TGCGCCAGCAGCTTGGCTGGACAGATAAACGAGCAGTACTTC. The encoded protein is CASSLAGQINEQYF.

The chain couples TRBV3-1 (or the pseudogene TRBV3-2) to TRBJ1-3, with TRBD1 identical over 7 bases. The CDR3 is 19 amino acids. The V gene end was trimmed by 3 bases and the J gene end by 1 base; junction bases not matched to a gene: 15. Looked up from germline, CDR1 is LGHDT and CDR2 is YNNKEL (reference sequence). The CDR3 region is CASSQDRSVSRASGNTIYF. The CDR3 DNA sequence: TGTGCCAGCAGCCAGGACAGGTCAGTTTCCCGGGCGTCTGGAAACACCATATATTTT.

The chain employs TRBV29-1 and TRBJ2-5; D is unclear. CDR1 is SQVTM and CDR2 is ANQGSEA in the germline V gene. Trimming took 2 bases from V and 3 from J, leaving 7 bases between them. There are 12 residues in the CDR3. The DNA for the CDR3 is TGCAGCGTTGAACCTGCGGAAGAGACCCAGTACTTC. This encodes CSVEPAEETQYF.

This rearrangement joins TRBV30 to TRBJ1-4; D perhaps matches TRBD1 (6 bases). This CDR3 has 17 residues. Trimming stripped 0 bases from V and 4 bases from J, with 18 bases between. Germline assignment: CDR1 GTSNPN and CDR2 SVGIG (reference sequence). The CDR3 region is CAWSVRGRDTGNEKLFF. CDR3 coding DNA: TGTGCCTGGAGTGTAAGGGGGAGGGACACGGGTAATGAAAAACTGTTTTTT. Complete variable domain (other parts from reference TRBV30 and TRBJ1-4): SQTIHQWPATLVQPVGSPLSLECTVEGTSNPNLYWYRQAAGRGLQLLFYSVGIGQISSEVPQNLSASRPQDRQFILSSKKLLLSDSGFYLCAWSVRGRDTGNEKLFFGSGTQLSVL.

The rearrangement uses TRBV2 and TRBJ1-5, with D uncertain. The V and J ends lost 5 bases and 3 bases respectively, with 8 bases between them. The CDR3 is 13 amino acids. Germline V gene lookup returns CDR1 SNHLY and CDR2 FYNNEI. The CDR3 loop reads CASSHWPNQPQHF. The CDR3 DNA reads TGTGCCAGCAGTCATTGGCCCAATCAGCCCCAGCATTTT.